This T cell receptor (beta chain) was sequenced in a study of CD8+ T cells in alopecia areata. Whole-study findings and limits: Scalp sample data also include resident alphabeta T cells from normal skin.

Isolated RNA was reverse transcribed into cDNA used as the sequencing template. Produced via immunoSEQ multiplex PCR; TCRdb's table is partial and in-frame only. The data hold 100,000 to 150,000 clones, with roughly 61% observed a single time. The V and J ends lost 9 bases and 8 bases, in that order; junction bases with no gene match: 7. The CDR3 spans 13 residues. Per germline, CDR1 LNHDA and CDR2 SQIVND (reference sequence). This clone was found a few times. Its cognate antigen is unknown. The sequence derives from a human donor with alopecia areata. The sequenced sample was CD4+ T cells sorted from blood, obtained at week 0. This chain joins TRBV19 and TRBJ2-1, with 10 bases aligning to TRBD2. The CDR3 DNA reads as TGTGCCAGCAGGACTAGCGGATCGGATGAGCAGTTCTTC. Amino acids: CASRTSGSDEQFF.